There are many counts of the clone carrying this TCR beta chain. Its target is unknown. These data belong to a study of T-cell reconstitution after alpha-beta-depleted transplantation in children. Study-wide findings and caveats: In patients about two months after transplant, alpha-beta T cells reportedly arose from several hundred expanded graft clones.

Unique molecular identifiers tagged the TCRbeta library. TCRdb recomputed calls from the PCR reads with MiXCR, one row per CDR3 protein. In the table there are 150,000 to 200,000 distinct CDR3 sequences, around 10% of which are singletons. Per the germline V gene, CDR1 is MDHEN and CDR2 is SYDVKM. The CDR3 runs to 15 residues. J gave up 3 bases and V 4 bases, and 9 bases lay outside the gene matches. Sample: PBMCs, taken before TCRalphabeta/CD19-depleted stem cell transplant. The receptor was derived from a boy younger than 10 with acute myeloid leukemia, due to receive a stem cell transplant. The chain carries TRBV28 and TRBJ2-7; 7 bases fit TRBD2. The CDR3 spells CASSWSAGVHYEQYF. In DNA form, the CDR3 reads TGTGCCAGCAGTTGGTCGGCGGGAGTTCACTACGAGCAGTACTTC.